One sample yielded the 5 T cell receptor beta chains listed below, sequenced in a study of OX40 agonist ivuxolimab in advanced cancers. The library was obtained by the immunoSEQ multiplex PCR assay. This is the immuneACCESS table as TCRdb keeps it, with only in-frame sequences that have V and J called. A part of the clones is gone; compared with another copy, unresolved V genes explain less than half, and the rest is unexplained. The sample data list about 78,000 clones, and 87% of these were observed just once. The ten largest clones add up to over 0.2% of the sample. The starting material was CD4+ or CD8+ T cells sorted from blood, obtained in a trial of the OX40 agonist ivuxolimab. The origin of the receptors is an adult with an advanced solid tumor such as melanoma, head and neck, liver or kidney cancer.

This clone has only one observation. The CDR3 DNA reads as TGTGCCAGCAGTTATGGGGTACTAGTCAACACTGAAGCTTTCTTT. Amino acid sequence: CASSYGVLVNTEAFF. The chain uses TRBV6-5 and TRBJ1-1; D not resolved. The CDR3 consists of 15 residues. Germline V gives CDR1 MNHEY, CDR2 SVGAGI. Trimming pared 3 bases from V and 2 bases from J, leaving 13 bases between.

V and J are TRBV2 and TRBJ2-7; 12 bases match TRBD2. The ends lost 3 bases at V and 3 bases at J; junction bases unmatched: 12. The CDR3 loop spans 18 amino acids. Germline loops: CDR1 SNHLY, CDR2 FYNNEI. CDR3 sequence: CASSELLAGGPLLYEQYF. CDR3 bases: TGTGCCAGCAGTGAGTTACTAGCGGGAGGCCCGCTACTCTACGAGCAGTACTTC.

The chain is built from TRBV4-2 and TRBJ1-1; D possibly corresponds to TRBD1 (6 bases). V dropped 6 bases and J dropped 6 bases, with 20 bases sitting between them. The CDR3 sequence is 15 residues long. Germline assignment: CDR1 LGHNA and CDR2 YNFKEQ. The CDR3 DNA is TGTGCCAGCAGTCTTGAGCTGCGAGGGGGTTCTGAAGCTTTCTTT. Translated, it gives CASSLELRGGSEAFF.

For the CDR3, the DNA is TGTGCCACCACCATTGTTGGGGGGCTGAACACTGAAGCTTTCTTT. Translation gives CATTIVGGLNTEAFF. This rearrangement joins TRBV19 to TRBJ1-1, with D possibly TRBD1 on 6 matching bases. The CDR3 runs to 15 residues. CDR1 is LNHDA and CDR2 is SQIVND in the germline V gene (reference sequence). Trimming removed 10 bases from V and 0 bases from J, with 18 bases in between.

CDR3 nucleotide sequence: TGTGCCAGTAGTATCTACGGGGCGGATAATTCACCCCTCCACTTT. Its translation: CASSIYGADNSPLHF. The rearrangement links TRBV19 to TRBJ1-6; D may be TRBD1 (5 bases). CDR1 and CDR2 (germline): LNHDA, SQIVND (reference sequence). The CDR3 contains 15 residues. V lost 3 bases, J lost 5 bases, and 11 bases lay in between.